Listed below are T cell receptor beta chains from one sample, sequenced in a study of cytomegalovirus exposure and HLA in healthy donors. Profiling relied on immunoSEQ multiplex PCR, and the TCRdb table lists in-frame clones only, not all of them. In the table there are 160,000 or so clones, approximately 81% of which are singletons. The sample was PBMCs. The receptors derive from a man between 45 and 60 years old in good health and CMV-seropositive. The CDR3 runs from the conserved cysteine through the conserved F or W. A D gene is named only where the DNA matches it firmly. Clone size appears in some rows only: once, few, many, or a class for an expanded clone.

TRBV5-1	-	TRBD1	TRBJ2-2	CASSSRDRPRTGELFF	TGCGCCAGCAGCTCCCGGGACAGGCCGAGGACCGGGGAGCTGTTTTTT
TRBV6-5	-	-	TRBJ2-7	CASSYSQAALGYEQYF	TGTGCCAGCAGTTACTCGCAAGCAGCCCTCGGGTACGAGCAGTACTTC
TRBV29-1	-	TRBD1	TRBJ1-2	CSVDLRDRVYGYTF	TGCAGCGTTGACCTCCGGGACAGGGTTTATGGCTACACCTTC
TRBV10-3	-	-	TRBJ2-7	CAISESGQGSYEQYF	TGTGCCATCAGTGAGTCTGGCCAGGGGTCCTACGAGCAGTACTTC
TRBV4-1	-	-	TRBJ2-3	CASSHVRLARLTDTQYF	TGCGCCAGCAGCCACGTTAGGCTAGCGCGCCTCACAGATACGCAGTATTTT
TRBV6-6	-	-	TRBJ1-1	CASSPIKNTEAFF	TGTGCCAGCAGTCCCATCAAGAACACTGAAGCTTTCTTT
TRBV4-1	-	TRBD2	TRBJ2-3	CASSQSWGGRTDTQYF	TGCGCCAGCAGCCAGAGTTGGGGGGGGAGAACAGATACGCAGTATTTT
TRBV9	-	TRBD2	TRBJ2-3	CASSDLAGLGDTQYF	TGTGCCAGCAGCGATCTAGCGGGATTAGGAGATACGCAGTATTTT
TRBV6-1	-	-	TRBJ1-5	CASSQGYSNQPQHF	TGTGCCAGCAGTCAGGGGTATAGCAATCAGCCCCAGCATTTT
TRBV11-2	-	TRBD2	TRBJ2-5	CASSLGLAGGGETQYF	TGTGCCAGCAGCTTGGGACTAGCGGGGGGCGGAGAGACCCAGTACTTC
TRBV9	-	-	TRBJ2-3	CASSAQGTGDTQYF	TGTGCCAGCAGCGCCCAGGGGACGGGAGATACGCAGTATTTT
TRBV5-1	once	TRBD1	TRBJ2-4	CASSQGQGLAKNIQYF	TGCGCCAGCAGCCAAGGACAGGGTTTAGCCAAAAACATTCAGTACTTC
TRBV27	once	TRBD1	TRBJ1-2	CASSRISLPGGTYGYTF	TGTGCCAGCAGTCGCATAAGCCTTCCAGGGGGCACCTATGGCTACACCTTC
TRBV5-4	-	TRBD2	TRBJ2-7	CASSVPLAGVSYEQYF	TGTGCCAGCAGTGTCCCACTAGCGGGAGTGTCCTACGAGCAGTACTTC
TRBV5-1	-	-	TRBJ1-4	CASSWRDATNEKLFF	TGCGCCAGCAGCTGGAGGGATGCAACTAATGAAAAACTGTTTTTT
TRBV30	few	-	TRBJ1-5	CAWSLDRNQPQHF	TGTGCCTGGAGCCTGGACAGAAATCAGCCCCAGCATTTT
TRBV5-3	-	TRBD2	TRBJ2-5	CARSCGLAGGFRETQYF	TGTGCCAGAAGCTGCGGACTAGCGGGGGGGTTTCGAGAGACCCAGTACTTC
TRBV5-5	-	TRBD2	TRBJ2-5	CASRLTLAGGQETQYF	TGTGCCAGCAGGTTAACACTAGCGGGGGGTCAGGAGACCCAGTACTTC
TRBV4-3	once	TRBD2	TRBJ2-1	CASSPQREWGNEQFF	TGCGCCAGCAGCCCCCAGCGGGAGTGGGGCAATGAGCAGTTCTTC
TRBV5-6	-	TRBD2	TRBJ2-3	CASSSGLAITTDTQYF	TGTGCCAGCAGCTCAGGACTAGCGATAACCACAGATACGCAGTATTTT
TRBV28	once	-	TRBJ1-1	CASSFSSLMNTEAFF	TGTGCCAGCAGTTTCTCAAGCCTCATGAACACTGAAGCTTTCTTT
TRBV7-7	-	TRBD1	TRBJ1-2	CASSPLTGEGGYTF	TGTGCTAGCAGTCCGCTGACAGGGGAAGGGGGCTACACCTTC
TRBV19	once	-	TRBJ2-3	CASSPGASEATDTQYF	TGTGCCAGTAGTCCCGGGGCTAGCGAGGCTACAGATACGCAGTATTTT
TRBV28	-	-	TRBJ1-1	CASSFGQGKAFF	TGTGCCAGCAGTTTCGGGCAGGGGAAAGCTTTCTTT
TRBV5-5	-	-	TRBJ1-2	CASNWGWGNYGYTF	TGTGCCAGCAACTGGGGCTGGGGTAACTATGGCTACACCTTC
TRBV27	-	TRBD2	TRBJ2-7	CASSGLAGVKDYEQYF	TGTGCCAGCTCGGGACTAGCGGGAGTAAAAGACTACGAGCAGTACTTC
TRBV20-1	-	TRBD1	TRBJ2-4	CSAPRTGLQYF	TGCAGTGCCCCCCGGACAGGCCTTCAGTACTTC
TRBV27	-	TRBD2	TRBJ2-7	CASSGAGLYEQYF	TGTGCCAGCAGTGGAGCGGGACTCTACGAGCAGTACTTC
TRBV27	-	-	TRBJ2-7	CASSLIVSRGHEQYF	TGTGCCAGCAGTTTAATAGTGAGCAGGGGTCACGAGCAGTACTTC
TRBV5-4	-	TRBD2	TRBJ2-5	CASSSGLAERRAQYF	TGTGCCAGCAGCTCGGGACTAGCGGAACGACGGGCCCAGTACTTC
TRBV4-3	-	TRBD2	TRBJ2-3	CASSPAGGITDTQYF	TGCGCCAGCAGCCCAGCGGGAGGGATCACAGATACGCAGTATTTT
TRBV9	-	TRBD1	TRBJ1-6	CASSESGTGGRSPLHF	TGTGCCAGCAGTGAGTCAGGGACAGGGGGGAGGTCACCCCTCCACTTT
TRBV2	-	-	TRBJ1-4	CATRQAEKLFF	TGTGCCACCCGACAGGCCGAAAAACTGTTTTTT
TRBV9	-	TRBD2	TRBJ2-3	CASAGRVNSDTQYF	TGTGCCTCCGCCGGGAGGGTTAACTCAGATACGCAGTATTTT
TRBV15	-	TRBD2	TRBJ2-1	CATSLGAGVGGQFF	TGTGCCACCAGTTTAGGGGCGGGGGTTGGAGGGCAGTTCTTC
TRBV9	once	-	TRBJ1-3	CASSVEDRLWASSGNTIYF	TGTGCCAGCAGCGTAGAAGACCGCCTTTGGGCCAGCTCTGGAAACACCATATATTTT
TRBV2	-	-	TRBJ2-3	CASSEEPSSTDTQYF	TGTGCCAGCAGTGAAGAGCCTTCTAGCACAGATACGCAGTATTTT
TRBV28	few	-	TRBJ1-2	CASSRRGPYGYTF	TGTGCCAGCTCTAGGCGGGGGCCTTATGGCTACACCTTC
TRBV5-6	-	-	TRBJ2-2	CASSFRGRGTGELFF	TGTGCCAGCAGCTTCCGGGGTAGAGGGACCGGGGAGCTGTTTTTT
TRBV2	-	-	TRBJ2-7	CASLTRGATYEQYF	TGTGCCAGCCTTACCCGGGGGGCAACCTACGAGCAGTACTTC
TRBV28	-	-	TRBJ2-7	CASRPSGATYEQYF	TGTGCCAGCAGGCCCTCTGGGGCTACCTACGAGCAGTACTTC
TRBV7-2	-	TRBD1	TRBJ1-5	CASSFDRELGPQHF	TGTGCCAGCAGCTTCGACAGGGAATTGGGGCCCCAGCATTTT
TRBV30	-	-	TRBJ2-1	CAWKGDGYNEQFF	TGTGCCTGGAAAGGGGATGGATACAATGAGCAGTTCTTC
TRBV29-1	-	TRBD1	TRBJ1-4	CSVGGQGNEKLFF	TGCAGCGTTGGGGGACAGGGAAATGAAAAACTGTTTTTT
TRBV7-9	once	-	TRBJ1-5	CASSFPDQPQHF	TGTGCCAGCAGCTTCCCAGATCAGCCCCAGCATTTT
TRBV5-1	-	-	TRBJ2-3	CASSPFQGPDTQYF	TGCGCCAGCAGCCCCTTTCAGGGGCCCGATACGCAGTATTTT
TRBV6-1	-	-	TRBJ1-4	CASSGSRRTNEKLFF	TGTGCCAGCAGTGGCTCCCGCAGGACTAATGAAAAACTGTTTTTT
TRBV6-5	-	TRBD1	TRBJ1-2	CASSFPNRGGYTF	TGTGCCAGCAGTTTTCCTAACAGGGGCGGCTACACCTTC
TRBV5-4	-	-	TRBJ2-5	CASTPSGVADQETQYF	TGTGCCAGCACCCCTTCCGGGGTAGCGGACCAAGAGACCCAGTACTTC
TRBV7-7	-	-	TRBJ2-2	CASSPSTANTGELFF	TGTGCTAGCAGCCCTAGCACGGCGAACACCGGGGAGCTGTTTTTT